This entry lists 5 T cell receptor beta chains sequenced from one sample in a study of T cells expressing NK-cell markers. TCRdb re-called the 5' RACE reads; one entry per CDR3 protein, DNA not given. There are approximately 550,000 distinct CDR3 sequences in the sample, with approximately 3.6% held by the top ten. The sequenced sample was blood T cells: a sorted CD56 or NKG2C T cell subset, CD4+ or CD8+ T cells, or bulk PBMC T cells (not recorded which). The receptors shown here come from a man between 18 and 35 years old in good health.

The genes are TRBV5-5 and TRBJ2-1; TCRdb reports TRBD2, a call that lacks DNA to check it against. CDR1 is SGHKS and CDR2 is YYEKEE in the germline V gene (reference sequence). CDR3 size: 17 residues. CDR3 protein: CASSFQEAGPSYNEQFF.

The CDR3 loop reads CASSKGLAGEKFNEQFF. The chain carries TRBV21-1 and TRBJ2-1; absent DNA, TCRdb's TRBD2 call cannot be checked. TRBV21-1 is classified as a pseudogene. This CDR3 comprises 17 residues.

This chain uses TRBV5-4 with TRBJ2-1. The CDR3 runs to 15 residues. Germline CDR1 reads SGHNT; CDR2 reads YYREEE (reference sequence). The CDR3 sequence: CASSSTGSVGNEQFF. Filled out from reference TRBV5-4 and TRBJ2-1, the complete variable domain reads ETGVTQSPTHLIKTRGQQVTLRCSSQSGHNTVSWYQQALGQGPQFIFQYYREEENGRGNFPPRFSGLQFPNYSSELNVNALELDDSALYLCASSSTGSVGNEQFFGPGTRLTVL.

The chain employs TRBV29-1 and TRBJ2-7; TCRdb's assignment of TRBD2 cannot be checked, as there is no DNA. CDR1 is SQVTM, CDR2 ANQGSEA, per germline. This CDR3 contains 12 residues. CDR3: CSVGGEGREQYF.

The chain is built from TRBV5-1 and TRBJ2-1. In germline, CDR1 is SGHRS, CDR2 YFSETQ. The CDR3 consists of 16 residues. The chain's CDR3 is CASSWRLASSTEEQFF.